The sequence of this T cell receptor (beta chain) was determined in a study of CD8+ T cells in alopecia areata. Study-wide results and limits: Normal scalp had lower clonality than lesional scalp, with alopecia totalis/universalis lesions showing this most strongly. It was less clear whether patients shared TCRs than it was in mice, possibly because of HLA.

The CDR3 runs 15 residues. The germline CDR1 and CDR2 sequences are SNHLY and FYNNEI. Trimming took 6 bases from V and 9 from J, leaving 20 bases between them. In regard to this clone: Its antigen is not identified.

RNA extraction was followed by reverse transcription into cDNA, which acted as the sequencing template. Sequencing used immunoSEQ multiplex PCR; TCRdb keeps in-frame clones, though not all of them. The table has 150,000 to 190,000 clones, more than 45% seen once. The sequence was collected from a human donor with alopecia areata. The J gene is TRBJ2-2, the V gene TRBV2; no firm D call. This sample comprised CD8+ T cells sorted from blood, obtained at week 0. CDR3: CASRRFGYRSRELFF. The CDR3 region has the DNA TGTGCCAGCAGGAGGTTCGGCTACCGATCCCGGGAGCTGTTTTTT.